Listed here are 8 T cell receptor beta chains from one sample, sequenced in a study of cytomegalovirus exposure and HLA in healthy donors (dated by TCRdb to about 2017). Preparation of the library involved the immunoSEQ multiplex PCR assay. For the multiplex PCR, a mixture combining 60 forward primers for TCR Vbeta segments and 13 reverse primers for TCR Jbeta segments was used. In its TCRdb copy, this immuneACCESS table keeps in-frame sequences only and misses some clones. Where compared with another copy, unresolved V genes explain less than half of these, and the others have no known cause. The sample has around 160,000 clones on record, around 80% of them singletons. More than 0.8% of the sample goes to the ten largest clones. What was sequenced was PBMCs. These receptors originate from a woman between 35 and 50 years old in good health and CMV-seronegative.

The chain is built from TRBV15 and TRBJ1-2, with no clear D. Germline-derived CDR1 and CDR2 are LNHNV and YYDKDF (reference sequence). CDR3 size: 14 residues. V lost 1 base and J 4 bases, leaving 10 bases between the germline ends. CDR3 loop: CATSRGALGYGYTF. CDR3 DNA: TGTGCCACCAGCAGAGGGGCCCTGGGCTATGGCTACACCTTC.

This clone was counted a single time. In nucleotides, the CDR3 is TGTGCCAGCAGTATCGACAGGGACGAGCAGTACTTC. Translation: CASSIDRDEQYF. J is TRBJ2-7 and V is TRBV6-6; 7 nucleotides align to TRBD1. This CDR3 comprises 12 residues. V trimming: 5 bases; J trimming: 5 bases; junction bases outside the gene matches: 3. Germline CDR1 and CDR2: MNHNY and SVGAGI (reference sequence).

The chain uses TRBV5-6 and TRBJ1-2, with D possibly TRBD1 on 5 matching bases. This CDR3 region has 15 residues. The V end lost 3 bases, the J end lost 2 bases, and 14 bases lay between the germline ends. From germline, CDR1 is SGHDT and CDR2 YYEEEE. CDR3 DNA sequence: TGTGCCAGCAGCTCAGACGGGGGGGGAAACTATGGCTACACCTTC. Translated: CASSSDGGGNYGYTF.

The V and J genes are TRBV19 and TRBJ1-3; unclear D gene. The CDR3 is 15 amino acids. CDR1 is LNHDA, CDR2 SQIVND, per germline (reference sequence). V was pared by 2 bases and J by 0 bases, with 8 bases between. CDR3 region: CASSISGFSGNTIYF. The CDR3 coding sequence is TGTGCCAGTAGTATATCAGGATTCTCTGGAAACACCATATATTTT.

This clone was seen many times. The V gene is TRBV30, the J gene TRBJ2-3, with TRBD2 matching over 8 bases. CDR1 is GTSNPN, CDR2 SVGIG, per germline (reference sequence). V lost 2 bases to trimming and J lost 5 bases; unmatched junction nucleotides: 6. There are 14 residues in the CDR3. The CDR3 loop reads CAWSRSGGRDTQYF. The CDR3 DNA is TGTGCCTGGAGTCGGTCGGGAGGGCGAGATACGCAGTATTTT.

This sequence joins TRBV7-9 and TRBJ2-3, with TRBD2 matching 7 bases. Germline CDR1 is SEHNR and CDR2 is FQNEAQ (reference sequence). Unmatched junction bases numbered 12, after V lost 7 bases and J lost 5 bases. This CDR3 is 15 amino acids long. The CDR3 here is CASIISGLSVDTQYF. Here the CDR3 DNA reads TGTGCCAGCATCATTAGCGGGCTATCCGTAGATACGCAGTATTTT.

The genes are TRBV19 and TRBJ1-1; perhaps TRBD1 as D (6 bases). CDR3 size: 14 residues. CDR1 and CDR2 from the germline V gene are LNHDA and SQIVND (reference sequence). Trimming left V 3 bases short and J 4 bases short, with 12 bases between. CDR3 bases: TGTGCCAGTAGTATCGCAGGGGTGGTCACTGAAGCTTTCTTT. Its translation: CASSIAGVVTEAFF.

The V call is TRBV11-2, the J call TRBJ2-1, with D perhaps matching TRBD2 (6 bases). The germline V and J ends were trimmed by 6 bases and 5 bases, with 17 bases remaining between them. This CDR3 comprises 15 residues. Germline V CDR1 and CDR2: SGHAT, FQNNGV. CDR3 protein: CASRILAGGDNEQFF. CDR3 DNA sequence: TGTGCCAGCAGAATACTAGCAGGAGGAGACAATGAGCAGTTCTTC.